Listed here is a single T cell receptor (beta chain). Its antigen remains unidentified. The data were obtained in a study of cytomegalovirus exposure and HLA in healthy donors. Germline trimming cut 1 base from V and 0 bases from J; bases unmatched to any gene: 6. The germline V gene has CDR1 SGHRS and CDR2 YFSETQ. This CDR3 has 17 amino acids. Only in-frame clones appear in the TCRdb table, and some are missing; sequencing was by immunoSEQ multiplex PCR. The sample holds 250,000 to 350,000 clones; approximately 88% are singletons and the top ten take about 0.99%. Study findings and constraints: Cytomegalovirus association was assigned to approximately 160 TCR beta chains.

This clonotype was sampled from a woman under 30 in good health and CMV-seronegative. The V gene is TRBV5-1, the J gene TRBJ2-5; 10 bases line up with TRBD1. The sequenced sample consisted of PBMCs. The CDR3 spells CASSLLRDRGHQETQYF. DNA for the CDR3: TGCGCCAGCAGCTTGTTGAGGGACAGGGGACACCAAGAGACCCAGTACTTC.